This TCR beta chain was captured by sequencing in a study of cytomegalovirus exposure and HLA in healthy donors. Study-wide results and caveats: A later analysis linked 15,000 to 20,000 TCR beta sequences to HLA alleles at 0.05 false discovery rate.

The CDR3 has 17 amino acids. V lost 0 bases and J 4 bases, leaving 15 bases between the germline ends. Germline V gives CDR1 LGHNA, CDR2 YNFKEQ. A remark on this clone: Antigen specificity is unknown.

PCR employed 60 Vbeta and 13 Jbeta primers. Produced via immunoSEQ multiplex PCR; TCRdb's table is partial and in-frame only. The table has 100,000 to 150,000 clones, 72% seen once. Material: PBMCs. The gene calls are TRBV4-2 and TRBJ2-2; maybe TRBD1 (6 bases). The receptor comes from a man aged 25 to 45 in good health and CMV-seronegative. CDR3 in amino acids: CASSQDLRTVRTGELFF. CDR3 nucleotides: TGTGCCAGCAGCCAAGATCTCCGGACAGTACGCACCGGGGAGCTGTTTTTT.